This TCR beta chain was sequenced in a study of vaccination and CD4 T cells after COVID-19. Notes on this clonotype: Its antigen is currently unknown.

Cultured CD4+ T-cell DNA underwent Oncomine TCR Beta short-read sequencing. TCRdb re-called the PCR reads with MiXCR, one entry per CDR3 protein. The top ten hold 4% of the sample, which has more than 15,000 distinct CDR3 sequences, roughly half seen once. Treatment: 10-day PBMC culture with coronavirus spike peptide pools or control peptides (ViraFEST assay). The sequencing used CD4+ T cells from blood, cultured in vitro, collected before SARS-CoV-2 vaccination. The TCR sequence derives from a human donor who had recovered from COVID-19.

The CDR3 reads CASSIGQGVSTSPLHF. CDR3 nucleotides: TGTGCCAGTAGTATCGGACAGGGGGTCTCTACTTCACCCCTCCACTTT. This chain links TRBV19 with TRBJ1-6; 10 nucleotides match TRBD1. CDR1 LNHDA and CDR2 SQIVND come from the germline V gene (reference sequence). The CDR3 has 16 residues. V shed 3 bases, J shed 9 bases, and the junction held 8 bases outside the gene matches.